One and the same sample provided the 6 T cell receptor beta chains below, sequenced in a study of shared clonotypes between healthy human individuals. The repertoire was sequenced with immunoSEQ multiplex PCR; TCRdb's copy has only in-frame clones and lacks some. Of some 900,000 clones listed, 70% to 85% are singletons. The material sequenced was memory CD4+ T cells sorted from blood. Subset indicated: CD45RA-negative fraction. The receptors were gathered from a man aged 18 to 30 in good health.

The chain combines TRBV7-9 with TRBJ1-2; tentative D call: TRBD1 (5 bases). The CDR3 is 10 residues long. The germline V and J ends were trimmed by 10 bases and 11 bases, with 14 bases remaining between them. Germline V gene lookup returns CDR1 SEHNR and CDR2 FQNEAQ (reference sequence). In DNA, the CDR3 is TGTGCCACCCAGGACAAAGGTTACACCTTC. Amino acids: CATQDKGYTF. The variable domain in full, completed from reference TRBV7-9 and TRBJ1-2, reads DTGVSQNPRHKITKRGQNVTFRCDPISEHNRLYWYRQTLGQGPEFLTYFQNEAQLEKSRLLSDRFSAERPKGSFSTLEIQRTEQGDSAMYLCATQDKGYTFGSGTRLTVV.

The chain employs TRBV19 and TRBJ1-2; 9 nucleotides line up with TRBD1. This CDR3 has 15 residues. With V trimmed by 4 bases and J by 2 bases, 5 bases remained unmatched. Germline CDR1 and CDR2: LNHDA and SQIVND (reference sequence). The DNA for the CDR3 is TGTGCCAGTAGTAACTCCGGGACAGGGAACTATGGCTACACCTTC. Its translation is CASSNSGTGNYGYTF.

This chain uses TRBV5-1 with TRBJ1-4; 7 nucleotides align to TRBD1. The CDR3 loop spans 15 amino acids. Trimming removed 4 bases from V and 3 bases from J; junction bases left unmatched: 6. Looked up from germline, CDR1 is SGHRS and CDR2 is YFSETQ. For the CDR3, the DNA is TGCGCCAGCAGCCGAACAGGGGTGGCTAATGAAAAACTGTTTTTT. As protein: CASSRTGVANEKLFF.

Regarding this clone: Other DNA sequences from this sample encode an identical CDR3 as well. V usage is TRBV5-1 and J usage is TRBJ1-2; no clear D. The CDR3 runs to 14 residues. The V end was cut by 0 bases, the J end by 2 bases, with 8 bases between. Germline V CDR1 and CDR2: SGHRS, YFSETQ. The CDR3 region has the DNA TGCGCCAGCAGCTTGGGGACGGGGAACTATGGCTACACCTTC. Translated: CASSLGTGNYGYTF.

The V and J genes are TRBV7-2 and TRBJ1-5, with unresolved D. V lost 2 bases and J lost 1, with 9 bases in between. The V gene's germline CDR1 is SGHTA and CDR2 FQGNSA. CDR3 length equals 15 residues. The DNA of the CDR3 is TGTGCCAGCAGCTTAAGATTTGGGAGCAATCAGCCCCAGCATTTT. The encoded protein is CASSLRFGSNQPQHF.

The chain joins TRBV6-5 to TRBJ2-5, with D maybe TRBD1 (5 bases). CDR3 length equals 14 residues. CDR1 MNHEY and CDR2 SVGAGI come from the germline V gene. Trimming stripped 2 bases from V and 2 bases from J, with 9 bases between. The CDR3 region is CASSYIAGQETQYF. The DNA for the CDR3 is TGTGCCAGCAGTTACATCGCAGGGCAAGAGACCCAGTACTTC.